The rows below give T cell receptor beta chains drawn from one sample of a study of blood T cell repertoires in COVID-19. Assay: immunoSEQ multiplex PCR; the TCRdb copy retains only in-frame clones and omits some. The sample lists 200,000 or so clones; less than 90% were seen once. Sequenced material: peripheral blood. These receptors were taken from a man aged 65-85 years with active or convalescent COVID-19. Each CDR3 is given with its conserved first and last residue. Fields, in order: D gene, J gene, V gene, clone size, CDR3 DNA, CDR3 protein. D genes are given only for firm matches. Clone size is stated in some rows and not others, as once, few, many or a class when expanded.

d_gene: TRBD1
j_gene: TRBJ1-5
v_gene: TRBV19
abundance: NA
CDR3nt: TGTGCCAGTAGTAGGACAGGGGTGAGCAATCAGCCCCAGCATTTT
CDR3aa: CASSRTGVSNQPQHF

d_gene: NA
j_gene: TRBJ2-3
v_gene: TRBV7-2
abundance: NA
CDR3nt: TGTGCCAGCAGCTTAAGGGCGGGTACGCAGTATTTT
CDR3aa: CASSLRAGTQYF

d_gene: NA
j_gene: TRBJ1-1
v_gene: TRBV7-9
abundance: NA
CDR3nt: TGTGCCAGCAGCTCTAGACGGGGCACTGAAGCTTTCTTT
CDR3aa: CASSSRRGTEAFF

d_gene: TRBD2
j_gene: TRBJ2-5
v_gene: TRBV9
abundance: NA
CDR3nt: TGTGCCAGCAGCGTAGGCCTAGCGGGAGCCCAAGAGACCCAGTACTTC
CDR3aa: CASSVGLAGAQETQYF

d_gene: TRBD1
j_gene: TRBJ2-1
v_gene: TRBV24-1
abundance: NA
CDR3nt: TGTGCCACCAGTGATTTTGGTGGGACAGGCTCCTACAATGAGCAGTTCTTC
CDR3aa: CATSDFGGTGSYNEQFF

d_gene: TRBD2
j_gene: TRBJ2-2
v_gene: TRBV5-4
abundance: NA
CDR3nt: TGTGCCAGCAGCACTAGCGGGAGGCTCACCGGGGAGCTGTTTTTT
CDR3aa: CASSTSGRLTGELFF

d_gene: NA
j_gene: TRBJ2-5
v_gene: TRBV3-1/TRBV3-2
abundance: NA
CDR3nt: TGTGCCAGCAGCCAATCTCTAGTTGAGACCCAGTACTTC
CDR3aa: CASSQSLVETQYF

d_gene: NA
j_gene: TRBJ1-1
v_gene: TRBV7-2
abundance: NA
CDR3nt: TGTGCCAGCAGCTTAGCGCGAGGGGGTAACACTGAAGCTTTCTTT
CDR3aa: CASSLARGGNTEAFF

d_gene: NA
j_gene: TRBJ1-2
v_gene: TRBV7-9
abundance: NA
CDR3nt: TGTGCCAGCAGCTTAGACCCAGACTATGGCTACACCTTC
CDR3aa: CASSLDPDYGYTF

d_gene: TRBD1
j_gene: TRBJ2-7
v_gene: TRBV19
abundance: few
CDR3nt: TGTGCCAGATTCCGGACAGGGCCCTACGAGCAGTACTTC
CDR3aa: CARFRTGPYEQYF

d_gene: NA
j_gene: TRBJ2-5
v_gene: TRBV28
abundance: NA
CDR3nt: TGTGCCAGCAGTTTATATTTCTCGCTGCAGCAAGAGACCCAGTACTTC
CDR3aa: CASSLYFSLQQETQYF

d_gene: TRBD1
j_gene: TRBJ1-4
v_gene: TRBV4-3
abundance: NA
CDR3nt: TGCGCCAGCAGCCAAGAAGGGGGCGCGGATGAAAAACTGTTTTTT
CDR3aa: CASSQEGGADEKLFF

d_gene: TRBD1
j_gene: TRBJ1-1
v_gene: TRBV6-5
abundance: NA
CDR3nt: TGTGCCACCCAGGGGGGAGACAAGAACACTGAAGCTTTCTTT
CDR3aa: CATQGGDKNTEAFF

d_gene: TRBD2
j_gene: TRBJ2-3
v_gene: TRBV14
abundance: NA
CDR3nt: TGTGCCAGCAGCCGGGGACTAGCGGAGGTCAAGTATTTT
CDR3aa: CASSRGLAEVKYF

d_gene: TRBD1
j_gene: TRBJ1-6
v_gene: TRBV19
abundance: few
CDR3nt: TGTGCCAGTAGTACGGACAGGGATTCACCCCTCCACTTT
CDR3aa: CASSTDRDSPLHF

d_gene: TRBD2
j_gene: TRBJ2-1
v_gene: TRBV3-1/TRBV3-2
abundance: NA
CDR3nt: TGTGCCAGCAGCCAAGATGGACTAGCGGGGGTGGATGAGCAGTTCTTC
CDR3aa: CASSQDGLAGVDEQFF

d_gene: TRBD1
j_gene: TRBJ2-3
v_gene: TRBV28
abundance: NA
CDR3nt: TGTGCCAGCAGTTTATGGGCAGGGGGCGCAAAAGATACGCAGTATTTT
CDR3aa: CASSLWAGGAKDTQYF